This entry concerns a single T cell receptor (beta chain). What it binds is not known. PCR was performed a second time for 7 to 11 cycles using a sample-barcoded 5' primer and a J-beta primer mix. Each single sample gave us at least 3 million CDR3-containing paired-end reads. TCRdb called the 5' RACE reads again in MiXCR, with one record for every CDR3 protein. The sample holds about a million distinct CDR3 sequences, roughly 50% seen once. CDR3 size: 15 residues. Trimming cost V 2 bases and J 0 bases, with 8 bases left between them. CDR1 SGHRS and CDR2 YFSETQ come from the germline V gene. The data were obtained in a study of blood T cells in healthy people across ages. Study information: T cells yielded about one barcoded beta molecule per two cells through template switching. Findings and limits, study-wide: It was found that TCR beta diversity correlated strongly with the percentage of naive T cells.

The chain carries TRBV5-1 and TRBJ1-4, with D unresolved. The sample was blood. This TCR was recovered from a young man in good health. CDR3: CASSLRTATNEKLFF. CDR3 nucleotide sequence: TGCGCCAGCAGCTTACGGACGGCAACTAATGAAAAACTGTTTTTT.